This entry features one T cell receptor (beta chain) sequence. It lacks a known antigen. Per-base qualities were not stored, and no clone one base away is much larger. This sample is drawn from a study of CD8 T cells in ankylosing spondylitis (dated by TCRdb to the late 2010s). Background for the entire study: The study profiled T cell receptor beta repertoires in healthy donors and ankylosing spondylitis patients to find disease-linked TCR variants. The full study cohort comprised approximately 23 ankylosing spondylitis patients and approximately 100 healthy donors. Samples of peripheral blood were taken, and for ankylosing spondylitis patients, synovial fluid was collected as well.

Overall results and qualifications from the work: Significant enrichment of the disease-linked clones was reported in matched synovial fluid samples from ankylosing spondylitis patients. Blood from ankylosing spondylitis patients appeared to be characterized by a TCR beta motif made up of fewer than ten highly homologous amino acid variants. Some motif variants had previously been reported in the synovial fluid and blood of reactive arthritis patients, which suggests shared mechanisms of disease initiation. In peripheral blood, the disease-linked clones were found at relatively low frequencies and had a CD8+ phenotype.

TCRdb records Illumina HiSeq 2500 as the sequencer. Quantitative 5'-RACE with molecular barcodes was used to prepare TCR beta libraries. The authors processed their data as follows. To identify disease-linked TCR variants, a new computational method was used, one built on a probabilistic model of VDJ rearrangement. TCRdb ran its own pipeline on the public reads, namely fastp trimming at Q25 and MiXCR clone calling, and kept in-frame beta chains. Entries that share a CDR3 protein sequence are merged under the most common genes and DNA. In this record, the V and J calls reflect TCRdb's handling and not the investigators' own analysis. In all, the sample holds 310,000 or so distinct CDR3 sequences, and around 20% of those were seen once. In total, the top ten clones hold about 8.2% of the sample. The V and J ends are trimmed by 3 bases and 5 bases, leaving 17 bases between them. In the germline V gene (reference sequence), CDR1 corresponds to DFQATT and CDR2 to SNEGSKA. The CDR3 sequence holds 15 residues, the cysteine and phenylalanine included. The sequence is cut down to CDR3 DNA, 45 bases in frame from base 1.

The chain links TRBV20-1 with TRBJ1-5; perhaps TRBD1 is the D gene, with 5 bases matching. The TCR originated in a male donor with ankylosing spondylitis or in good health (not recorded which). The sequenced sample was blood, either unsorted or a sorted T cell fraction (not recorded which). In nucleotides, the sequence is TGCAGTGCTAGCCCTGGCAGGTGGGGGGATCAGCCCCAGCATTTT. Its product reads: CSASPGRWGDQPQHF.